The sequence of this TCR beta chain was determined in a study of glioma-infiltrating T cells. The iRepertoire nested amplicon-rescue multiplex PCR amplified TCR alpha and beta CDR3s from RNA. From the multiplex PCR reads, TCRdb called clonotypes with MiXCR, one entry per CDR3 protein. The sample records 110,000 or so distinct CDR3 sequences, approximately 26% being singletons. This clonotype was detected ten times or more. The target antigen is unknown. Per germline, CDR1 LGHNA and CDR2 YNFKEQ. The CDR3 has 17 amino acids. V was pared by 2 bases and J by 1 base, with 7 bases of the junction left unmatched. The study's findings and limits: Gliomas, especially low-grade, showed above-expected tissue-blood divergence; non-neoplastic patients showed below.

Source material: glioma tissue, nonneoplastic brain tissue, or PBMCs (not recorded which). This receptor was obtained from a human donor with low-grade glioma or glioblastoma, undergoing nonglioma brain surgery, or in good health (not recorded which). This chain connects TRBV4-2 to TRBJ2-3; 9 bases line up with TRBD2. CDR3 region: CASSQLTSGARTDTQYF. The CDR3 DNA is TGTGCCAGCAGCCAATTGACTAGCGGAGCCCGCACAGATACGCAGTATTTT.